The rows below give T cell receptor beta chains drawn from one sample of a study of blood T cell repertoires in COVID-19. The table came from immunoSEQ multiplex PCR; TCRdb's copy has only in-frame clones and leaves some out. The table lists around 280,000 clones, approximately 83% of them singletons. Sample: peripheral blood. The receptors were sampled from a woman in her thirties who had recovered from COVID-19. Both conserved end residues are part of each CDR3. Clone size is given for some rows only: seen once, a few or many times, or a class if the clone is expanded.

clone size	J gene	V gene	CDR3 protein
NA	TRBJ2-7	TRBV5-4	CASSDTGYEQYF
NA	TRBJ1-2	TRBV11-2	CASSPSTGDVGYTF
NA	TRBJ2-1	TRBV11-3	CASSLAPESYNEQFF
NA	TRBJ1-1	TRBV11-2	CASSSGQGALNTEAFF
NA	TRBJ1-4	TRBV19	CASNHMTGGSEKLFF
NA	TRBJ1-2	TRBV6-2/TRBV6-3	CASSTTGISGDYTF
NA	TRBJ1-2	TRBV4-1	CASSHNRDQYGYTF
NA	TRBJ2-5	TRBV19	CASRDVFGGGQETQYF
NA	TRBJ2-3	TRBV7-9	CASSPRDTDTQYF
once	TRBJ2-3	TRBV28	CASSLKGVGTDTQYF
NA	TRBJ1-2	TRBV10-2	CASSEGTGTYGYTF
NA	TRBJ2-1	TRBV3-1/TRBV3-2	CASSQERGKFF
once	TRBJ2-3	TRBV7-2	CATWGLVEDTQYF
NA	TRBJ2-2	TRBV10-3	CATLQGDTGELFF
NA	TRBJ2-4	TRBV3-1/TRBV3-2	CASSQRGRGDIQYF
NA	TRBJ2-2	TRBV29-1	CSAQGHTGELFF
NA	TRBJ2-5	TRBV5-1	CASSFGGIQETQYF
once	TRBJ2-1	TRBV7-3	CASSSGAGLLSPREQFF
NA	TRBJ2-5	TRBV5-4	CASSPGVSGTQETQYF
NA	TRBJ2-3	TRBV19	CASSIDSGFTDTQYF
NA	TRBJ2-1	TRBV24-1	CATSEPTSGRATLFF
once	TRBJ2-1	TRBV2	CASRPDRGTYNEQFF
NA	TRBJ1-6	TRBV30	CAWSPGQGSPLHF
NA	TRBJ2-7	TRBV29-1	CSARDNSYEQYF
NA	TRBJ2-3	TRBV27	CASSPGTGYLDDTQYF
NA	TRBJ2-3	TRBV10-2	CASSGAGQGTDTQYF
NA	TRBJ1-6	TRBV9	CASSVVDTNSPLHF
NA	TRBJ2-2	TRBV9	CASSVGGGAGELFF
NA	TRBJ1-5	TRBV19	CASSIREAGNQPQHF
few	TRBJ1-2	TRBV5-4	CASSMGQGNSFYGYTF
once	TRBJ2-1	TRBV11-3	CASSLSTSGGAVLNEQFF
NA	TRBJ2-1	TRBV11-2	CASSLSLASYNEQFF
once	TRBJ2-1	TRBV29-1	CSGEPGGSDEQFF
NA	TRBJ1-1	TRBV5-1	CASSSEGQGARGTEAFF
NA	TRBJ2-1	TRBV5-1	CASSLGGPTSGRYNEQFF
NA	TRBJ1-2	TRBV27	CASSPRTGEGYTF
NA	TRBJ1-3	TRBV6-5	CASSYSAGDSGSTIYF